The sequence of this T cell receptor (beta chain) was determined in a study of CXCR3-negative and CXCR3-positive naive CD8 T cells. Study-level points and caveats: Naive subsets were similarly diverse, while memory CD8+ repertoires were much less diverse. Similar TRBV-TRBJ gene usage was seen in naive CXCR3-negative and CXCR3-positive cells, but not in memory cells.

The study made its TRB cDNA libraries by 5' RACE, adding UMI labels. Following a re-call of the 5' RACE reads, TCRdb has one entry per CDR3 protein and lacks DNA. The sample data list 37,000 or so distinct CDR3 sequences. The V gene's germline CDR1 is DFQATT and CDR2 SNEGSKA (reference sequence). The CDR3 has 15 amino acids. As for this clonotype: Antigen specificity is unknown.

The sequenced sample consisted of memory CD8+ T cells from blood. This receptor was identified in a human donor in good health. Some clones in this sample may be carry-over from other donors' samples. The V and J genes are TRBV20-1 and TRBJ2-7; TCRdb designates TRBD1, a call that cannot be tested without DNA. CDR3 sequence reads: CSARPGTGNVYEQYF.